This T cell receptor (beta chain) is from a study of T cell changes during pregnancy in multiple sclerosis. V was trimmed by 5 bases and J by 5 bases, leaving 16 bases between them. The CDR3 consists of 14 residues. CDR1 and CDR2 from the germline V gene are SGHTA and FQGNSA. This clone was detected only a few times. Sequencing used immunoSEQ multiplex PCR; TCRdb keeps in-frame clones, though not all of them. This sample has 45,000 to 60,000 clones, with over 80% found just once. The sequence came from a female donor with multiple sclerosis, enrolled in a pregnancy study. The specimen comprised CD4+ T cells from peripheral blood mononuclear cells, sampled in the third trimester of pregnancy. The chain uses TRBV7-2 and TRBJ2-7; weak D call: TRBD2 (5 bases). CDR3 DNA sequence: TGTGCCAGCAGCCCCGGGGTTTTGAGGCACGAGCAGTACTTC. Protein product: CASSPGVLRHEQYF. Supplemented by reference TRBV7-2 and TRBJ2-7, the full variable domain reads GAGVSQSPSNKVTEKGKDVELRCDPISGHTALYWYRQSLGQGLEFLIYFQGNSAPDKSGLPSDRFSAERTGGSVSTLTIQRTQQEDSAVYLCASSPGVLRHEQYFGPGTRLTVT.